Listed here is a single TCR beta chain. Its cognate antigen has yet to be identified. Per-base quality was not reported, and no clone a single base away is much larger than it. Checkpoint therapy began 14 to 28 days after autologous transplant, with ipilimumab given at 1 mg/kg intravenously on day 1 of selected weeks. Nivolumab was given at 3 mg/kg intravenously on day 1 of weeks 1, 4, 7, 10, and every two weeks through week 26. The study was a Phase Ib clinical trial testing combined checkpoint inhibition with ipilimumab and nivolumab as consolidation after autologous stem cell transplantation. According to the germline V gene, CDR1 reads KGHSH and CDR2 reads LQKENI. The CDR3 goes from the cysteine to the phenylalanine over 16 residues. Of the read, only the CDR3 DNA is kept; its 48 bases are in frame from base 1. Trimming takes 0 bases from V and 7 bases from J, and the germline ends sit 16 bases apart.

Receptor amplification or capture employed the immunoSEQ multiplex PCR assay. The table comes from immuneACCESS by way of TCRdb, which keeps in-frame sequences with V and J called. Part of the clones is missing from these tables; in studies checked, under half for an unresolved V gene and the rest for unknown reasons. For this sample there are roughly 86,000 clones; more than 80% appear just once. The top ten hold roughly 2% of the sample. The data are from a study of ipilimumab plus nivolumab after autologous stem cell transplantation (dated by TCRdb to about 2021). About the study as a whole: Trial patients received a median of about five ipilimumab doses and 8 nivolumab doses. Patients in the trial were undergoing autologous transplant and had high-risk diffuse large B cell lymphoma, mature T cell lymphoma, or multiple myeloma. Thirty-five patients made up the trial's intent-to-treat population. Primary refractory and relapsed disease were included in the DLBCL cohort, with 18-month progression-free survival of around 86% and 29%, respectively.

Overall results and qualifications from the work: The authors stated that profiles of the T cell receptor repertoire, regulatory T cell phenotype and gut microbiota provided a biologic rationale for studying this approach further. The authors concluded that combined checkpoint inhibition appeared tolerable when used as consolidation after transplant.

This material consisted of PBMCs, taken in a trial of ipilimumab plus nivolumab as post-transplant consolidation. The V and J genes are TRBV18 and TRBJ2-1, and TRBD1 may be the D gene, going by 6 matching bases. This sequence was found in a male donor with diffuse large B-cell lymphoma. The nucleotide sequence reads as follows: TGTGCCAGCTCACCACCGGGCAGGGGCCCCTCGAATGAGCAGTTCTTC. Translation gives CASSPPGRGPSNEQFF. The full variable domain, completed from the reference TRBV18 and TRBJ2-1 proteins outside the CDR3, reads NAGVMQNPRHLVRRRGQEARLRCSPMKGHSHVYWYRQLPEEGLKFMVYLQKENIIDESGMPKERFSAEFPKEGPSILRIQQVVRGDSAAYFCASSPPGRGPSNEQFFGPGTRLTVL.